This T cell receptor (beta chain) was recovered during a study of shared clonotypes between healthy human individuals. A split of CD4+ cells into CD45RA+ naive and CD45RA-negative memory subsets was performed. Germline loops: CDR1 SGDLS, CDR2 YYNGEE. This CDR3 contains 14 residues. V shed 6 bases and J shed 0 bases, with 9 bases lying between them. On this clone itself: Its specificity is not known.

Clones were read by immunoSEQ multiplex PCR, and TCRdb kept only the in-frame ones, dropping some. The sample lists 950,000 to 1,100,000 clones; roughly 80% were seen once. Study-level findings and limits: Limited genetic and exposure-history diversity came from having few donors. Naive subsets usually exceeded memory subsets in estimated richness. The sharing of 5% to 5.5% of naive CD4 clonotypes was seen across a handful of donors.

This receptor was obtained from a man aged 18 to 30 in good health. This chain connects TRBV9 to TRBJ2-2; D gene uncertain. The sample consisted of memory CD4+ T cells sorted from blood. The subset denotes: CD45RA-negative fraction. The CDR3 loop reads CASTLAPNTGELFF. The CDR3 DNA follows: TGTGCCAGCACGTTGGCGCCGAACACCGGGGAGCTGTTTTTT.